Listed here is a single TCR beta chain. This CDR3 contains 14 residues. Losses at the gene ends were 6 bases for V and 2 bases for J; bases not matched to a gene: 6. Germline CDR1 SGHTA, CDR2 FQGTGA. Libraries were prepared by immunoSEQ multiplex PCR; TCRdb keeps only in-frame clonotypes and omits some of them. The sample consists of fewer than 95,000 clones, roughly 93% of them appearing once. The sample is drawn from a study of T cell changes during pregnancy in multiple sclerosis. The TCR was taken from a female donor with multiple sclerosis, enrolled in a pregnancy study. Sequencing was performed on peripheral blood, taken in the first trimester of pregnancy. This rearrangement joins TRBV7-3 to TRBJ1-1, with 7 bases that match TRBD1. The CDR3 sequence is CASRYRGINTEAFF. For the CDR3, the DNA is TGTGCCAGCAGGTACAGGGGAATCAACACTGAAGCTTTCTTT. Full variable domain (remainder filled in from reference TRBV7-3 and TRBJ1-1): GAGVSQTPSNKVTEKGKYVELRCDPISGHTALYWYRQSLGQGPEFLIYFQGTGAADDSGLPNDRFFAVRPEGSVSTLKIQRTERGDSAVYLCASRYRGINTEAFFGQGTRLTVV.